This TCR beta chain was captured in a study of metastatic and nonmetastatic thyroid tumors. Study context: A comparison of repertoires was made across blood and tumor or nodule tissue from malignant and benign thyroid patients.

No treatment of any kind had been given to any patient before thyroid surgery. General study points: In blood and tumor, TCR beta diversity was reportedly significantly higher in malignant thyroid tumors than in benign nodules.

CDR3 length equals 14 residues. Trimming removed 5 bases from V and 2 bases from J; junction bases left unmatched: 5. Germline lookup yields CDR1 SGHVS and CDR2 FQNEAQ. Regarding this clone: Its target is not known.

Authors' processing steps: Clinicopathological groups of papillary thyroid cancer showed CDR3 differences that were used to build a distant-metastasis classifier. MiXCR reprocessed the PCR reads for TCRdb. TCRdb, not the authors, supplied the V and J calls. The sample includes a few thousand clones, around a third of them seen just once. This TCR was recovered from a male donor with papillary thyroid cancer or a benign thyroid nodule (not recorded which). Some clones in this sample may be carry-over from other donors' samples. The gene calls are TRBV7-8 and TRBJ2-7, with 8 nucleotides matching TRBD1. Specimen: adjacent normal tissue. The CDR3 reads CASSLDRVTYEQYF. In DNA form, the CDR3 reads TGTGCCAGCAGCCTGGACAGGGTGACCTACGAGCAGTACTTC.